The 9 T cell receptor beta chains below all came from one sample that was sequenced in a study of cytomegalovirus exposure and HLA in healthy donors. TCRdb's copy holds only in-frame clones and misses some; the assay was immunoSEQ multiplex PCR. The table lists about 49,000 clones, about 90% of them singletons. The material sequenced was PBMCs. These receptors came from a man between 18 and 29 years old in good health and CMV-seronegative.

V usage is TRBV2 and J usage is TRBJ1-1, with D maybe TRBD1 (6 bases). In germline, CDR1 is SNHLY, CDR2 FYNNEI. V was shortened by 6 bases and J by 2 bases, with 10 bases between the two germline ends. This CDR3 region has 13 residues. CDR3 DNA: TGTGCCAGCAGGCCAGGGGTCAACACTGAAGCTTTCTTT. The encoded protein is CASRPGVNTEAFF.

The chain carries TRBV2 and TRBJ2-7, with a weak D call TRBD1 (6 bases). The CDR3 length is 14 residues. Trimming pared 8 bases from V and 3 bases from J, leaving 17 bases between. The V gene's germline CDR1 is SNHLY and CDR2 FYNNEI. The CDR3 bases are TGTGCCAGCTATGCTAGGGCAGGGGACTACGAGCAGTACTTC. Its translation is CASYARAGDYEQYF.

The chain combines TRBV25-1 with TRBJ2-1; the D gene is possibly TRBD2 (6 bases). Trimming left V 2 bases short and J 0 bases short, with 11 bases between. Germline-derived CDR1 and CDR2 are MGHDK and SYGVNS. The CDR3 is 16 residues long. The CDR3 spells CASSEGRRDSYNEQFF. Here the CDR3 DNA reads TGTGCCAGCAGTGAAGGGAGGAGGGACTCCTACAATGAGCAGTTCTTC.

The chain couples TRBV4-1 to TRBJ1-4; D may be TRBD1 (5 bases). Trimming cost V 1 base and J 7 bases, with 16 bases left between them. The germline V gene has CDR1 MGHRA and CDR2 YSYEKL. The CDR3 is made up of 16 amino acids. In DNA, the CDR3 is TGCGCCAGCAGCCAAGGGGAAGGACACGGTAGTGAAAAACTGTTTTTT. As protein: CASSQGEGHGSEKLFF.

The chain combines TRBV4-1 with TRBJ1-5; 8 nucleotides line up with TRBD1. With 3 bases clipped from V and 3 bases from J, the junction kept 7 bases outside the gene matches. The CDR3 consists of 16 residues. Germline CDR1 MGHRA, CDR2 YSYEKL. This CDR3 reads CASSHNPDRDNQPQHF. CDR3 in DNA: TGCGCCAGCAGCCACAACCCGGACAGGGACAATCAGCCCCAGCATTTT.

This chain uses TRBV4-3 with TRBJ2-1; TRBD1 might be the D (6 bases). Trimming took off 0 bases at V and 12 bases at J, with 9 bases between the two ends. CDR3 length: 12 residues. Germline V lookup: CDR1 LGHNA, CDR2 YSLEER. This CDR3 is CASSQDWGLQFF. DNA of the CDR3: TGCGCCAGCAGCCAAGACTGGGGGCTGCAGTTCTTC.

This clone was seen a few times. The CDR3 DNA reads as TGTGCCAGCAGCACTACCGGGACAGTATACAATGAGCAGTTCTTC. This gives the protein CASSTTGTVYNEQFF. J is TRBJ2-1 and V is TRBV11-2; 7 positions agree with TRBD1. This CDR3 region has 15 residues. V lost 5 bases to trimming and J lost 4 bases; unmatched junction nucleotides: 8. Germline CDR1 and CDR2: SGHAT and FQNNGV.

V and J are TRBV18 and TRBJ2-1, with 7 nucleotides matching TRBD1. Trimming cost V 3 bases and J 7 bases; bases outside gene matches: 9. The CDR3 is 15 amino acids. Germline V gene data show CDR1 as KGHSH and CDR2 as LQKENI. The CDR3 DNA is TGTGCCAGCTCACCGAGCCCCGACAGGGAGAATGAGCAGTTCTTC. Amino acid sequence: CASSPSPDRENEQFF.

This clone was seen more than once but under ten times. The chain recombines TRBV6-4 with TRBJ2-3; 9 nucleotides agree with TRBD2. Germline V lookup: CDR1 MRHNA, CDR2 SNTAGT. With V trimmed by 3 bases and J by 2 bases, 0 bases remained unmatched. The CDR3 contains 14 residues. The CDR3 sequence: CASSEGLATDTQYF. CDR3 in DNA: TGTGCCAGCAGTGAGGGACTAGCCACAGATACGCAGTATTTT.